The clone carrying this TCR beta chain showed up just a few times. Its specificity is unknown. This specimen comes from a study of T cells after yellow fever vaccination. Study-wide background: Fractions of limited cellularity were prepared by means of SMART-Seq v4 Ultra Low Input. Study-wide results and limits: The presence of abundant clonotypes contaminating from the bulk population was possible in FACS-sorted repertoires. Although most clonotypes did not, a small share appeared in both CD4 and CD8 compartments.

Trimming took 0 bases from V and 6 from J, leaving 8 bases between them. Looked up from germline, CDR1 is SEHNR and CDR2 is FQNEAQ (reference sequence). CDR3 size: 13 residues. One entry per CDR3 protein, called by TCRdb with MiXCR from the 5' RACE reads. The profile covers about 320,000 distinct CDR3 sequences, with around 4.5% appearing a single time and approximately 20% taken by the ten largest. This receptor was identified in a man younger than 30 who received the YFV17D yellow fever vaccine. The chain recombines TRBV7-9 with TRBJ1-2, with a weak D call TRBD1 (5 bases). Sequenced here: PBMCs, sampled 15 days after the yellow fever booster vaccination. In DNA form, the CDR3 reads TGTGCCAGCAGCTTAGCAATAGGGGATGGCTACACCTTC. It translates to CASSLAIGDGYTF.